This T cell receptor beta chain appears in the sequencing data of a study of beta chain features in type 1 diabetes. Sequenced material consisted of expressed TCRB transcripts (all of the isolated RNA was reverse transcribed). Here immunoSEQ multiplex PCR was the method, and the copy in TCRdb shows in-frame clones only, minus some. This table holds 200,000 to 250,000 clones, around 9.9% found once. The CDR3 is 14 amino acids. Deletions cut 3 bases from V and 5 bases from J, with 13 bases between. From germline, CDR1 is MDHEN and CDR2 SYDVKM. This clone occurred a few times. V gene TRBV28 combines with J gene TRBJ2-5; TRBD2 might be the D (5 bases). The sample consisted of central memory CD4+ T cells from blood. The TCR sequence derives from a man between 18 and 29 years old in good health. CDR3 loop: CASSFQAVLETQYF. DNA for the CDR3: TGTGCCAGCAGTTTCCAAGCGGTTCTGGAGACCCAGTACTTC.